These T cell receptor beta chains were read from a single sample in a study of blood T cell repertoires in COVID-19. Sequenced by immunoSEQ multiplex PCR; TCRdb stores in-frame clones only, minus some. The data contain more than 95,000 clones, 70% to 90% of them singletons. The sequenced material came from peripheral blood. The source of these receptors is a human donor in a cohort sampled during active COVID-19. CDR3s include the opening cysteine and the closing phenylalanine or tryptophan. The order of the fields is D gene, V gene, J gene, CDR3 protein. The D gene is left open where the match is weak.

>TRBD2|TRBV5-1|TRBJ2-7
CASSFGLAGYEQYF
>NA|TRBV6-2/TRBV6-3|TRBJ2-3
CASSSRQISDTQYF
>NA|TRBV10-2|TRBJ2-2
CASSNGETPVVNTGELFF
>TRBD1|TRBV4-3|TRBJ2-7
CASSQDDPDGTGGSYEQYF
>TRBD2|TRBV6-5|TRBJ2-3
CASRGTRWHTQYF
>NA|TRBV14|TRBJ2-7
CASSPESYEQYF
>TRBD1|TRBV2|TRBJ2-2
CASRPTGVTGELFF
>NA|TRBV30|TRBJ1-6
CAWSSTGFYNSPLHF
>TRBD2|TRBV5-4|TRBJ2-3
CASSLGTSGGLSTDTQYF
>TRBD2|TRBV28|TRBJ2-5
CASRGTSGMRGRRETQYF
>TRBD1|TRBV9|TRBJ1-1
CASSEMDRTNTEAFF
>NA|TRBV7-9|TRBJ1-4
CASSSRGGRANEKLFF
>NA|TRBV5-4|TRBJ2-7
CASSSLEGPYYEQYF
>TRBD2|TRBV20-1|TRBJ2-3
CSASTSGGAGDTQYF
>TRBD2|TRBV7-4|TRBJ2-1
CASSIGGDSYNEQFF
>TRBD1|TRBV4-1|TRBJ1-5
CASSQDGTGQGMGNQPQHF
>TRBD1|TRBV12-3/TRBV12-4|TRBJ1-2
CASRQGRNYGYTF
>TRBD1|TRBV28|TRBJ1-1
CASSQLRWTGKNTEAFF
>NA|TRBV4-2|TRBJ2-7
CASSPVAGASYEQYF
>NA|TRBV10-1|TRBJ2-7
CASSESDRNEQYF
>NA|TRBV15|TRBJ2-3
CATSRDRLTSTDTQYF
>NA|TRBV5-1|TRBJ2-3
CASSPGTSHLTDTQYF
>NA|TRBV4-3|TRBJ1-2
CASSQDIVNYGYTF
>TRBD1|TRBV5-1|TRBJ2-3
CASRGTGFIDTQYF
>TRBD1|TRBV4-3|TRBJ2-3
CASSPGTGISTDTQYF
>NA|TRBV7-3|TRBJ2-7
CASSSSGNFDSYEQYF
>NA|TRBV6-5|TRBJ2-2
CASGRTGELFF